This paragraph covers one T cell receptor (beta chain) sequence. Germline trimming cut 6 bases from V and 5 bases from J; bases unmatched to any gene: 9. The CDR3 is 15 residues long. Germline V gene data show CDR1 as DFQATT and CDR2 as SNEGSKA (reference sequence). The use of a sample-barcoded 5' primer and a J-beta primer mix characterized a second PCR of roughly 6 to 12 cycles. Sequencing of every sample gave 3 million or more CDR3-containing paired-end reads. TCRdb fed the 5' RACE reads into MiXCR, producing one record per CDR3 protein. Here the sample spans some 1,500,000 distinct CDR3 sequences, approximately 42% being singletons. The data originate from a study of blood T cells in healthy people across ages.

This receptor was obtained from a woman aged 18-29 years in good health. What was sequenced was blood. The gene calls are TRBV20-1 and TRBJ2-3, with 12 nucleotides matching TRBD2. The CDR3, as DNA: TGCAGTGCCTCTAGCGGGGGGGTTTTGGGAGATACGCAGTATTTT. Translating it yields CSASSGGVLGDTQYF.